Listed here are 2 T cell receptor beta chains from one sample, sequenced in a study of T cells in Graves' hyperthyroidism and ophthalmopathy. Amplification yielded TCR beta CDR3 regions, with RNA transcripts as the source. HTBI primers were employed in a first-round RT-PCR of the TCR CDR3. Via MiXCR, TCRdb re-called the multiplex PCR reads, giving one row per CDR3 protein. The sample consists of about 600,000 distinct CDR3 sequences, approximately 14% of them appearing once. Material: blood. The source is a woman aged 45-65 years with Graves' ophthalmopathy.

This clonotype was recorded at least ten times. This sequence joins TRBV27 and TRBJ2-3, with a weak D call TRBD2 (5 bases). This CDR3 comprises 13 residues. V shed 3 bases and J shed 7 bases, with 11 bases lying between them. Germline V gives CDR1 MNHEY, CDR2 SMNVEV (reference sequence). CDR3 sequence: CASSFARGNTQYF. In DNA, the CDR3 is TGTGCCAGCAGTTTTGCCCGAGGGAATACGCAGTATTTT.

In this sample, this clonotype turned up many times. The rearrangement joins TRBV28 to TRBJ1-2; TRBD1 is a possible D gene (6 bases). The CDR3 runs to 15 residues. The germline V gene has CDR1 MDHEN and CDR2 SYDVKM. Trimming left V 4 bases short and J 8 bases short, with 20 bases between. CDR3 nucleotide sequence: TGTGCCAGCAGTTACCCGGGACACACAGCGGGGGGCTACACCTTC. This translates into CASSYPGHTAGGYTF.